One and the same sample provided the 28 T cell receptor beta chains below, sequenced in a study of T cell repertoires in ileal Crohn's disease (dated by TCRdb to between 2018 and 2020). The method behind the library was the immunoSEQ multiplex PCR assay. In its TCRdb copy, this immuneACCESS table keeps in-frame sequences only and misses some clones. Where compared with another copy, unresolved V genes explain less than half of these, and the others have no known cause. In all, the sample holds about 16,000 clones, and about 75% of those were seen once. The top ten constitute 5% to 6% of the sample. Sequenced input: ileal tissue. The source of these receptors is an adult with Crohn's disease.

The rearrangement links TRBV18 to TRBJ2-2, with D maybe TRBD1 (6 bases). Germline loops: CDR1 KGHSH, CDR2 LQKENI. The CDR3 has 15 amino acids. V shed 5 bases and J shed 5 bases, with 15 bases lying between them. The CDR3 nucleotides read TGTGCCAGCTCATTACTTCAGGGGCGGACCGGGGAGCTGTTTTTT. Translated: CASSLLQGRTGELFF.

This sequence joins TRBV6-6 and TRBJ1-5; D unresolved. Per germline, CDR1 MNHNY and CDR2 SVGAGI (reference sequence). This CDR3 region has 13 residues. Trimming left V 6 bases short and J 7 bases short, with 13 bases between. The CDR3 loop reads CASSPTAGQPQHF. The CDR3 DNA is TGTGCCAGCAGCCCGACTGCGGGACAGCCCCAGCATTTT.

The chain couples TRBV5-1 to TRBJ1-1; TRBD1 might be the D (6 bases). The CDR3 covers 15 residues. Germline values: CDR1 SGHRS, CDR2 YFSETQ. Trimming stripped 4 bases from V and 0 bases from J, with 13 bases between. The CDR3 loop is CASSATGHLNTEAFF. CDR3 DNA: TGCGCCAGCAGCGCGACGGGACACTTGAACACTGAAGCTTTCTTT.

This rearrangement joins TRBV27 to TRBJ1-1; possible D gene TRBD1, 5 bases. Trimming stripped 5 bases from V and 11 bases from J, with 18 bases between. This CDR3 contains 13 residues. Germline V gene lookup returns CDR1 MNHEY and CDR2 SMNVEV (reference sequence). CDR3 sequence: CASSHPKGGEAFF. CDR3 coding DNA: TGTGCCAGCAGTCATCCCAAGGGAGGGGAGGCTTTCTTT.

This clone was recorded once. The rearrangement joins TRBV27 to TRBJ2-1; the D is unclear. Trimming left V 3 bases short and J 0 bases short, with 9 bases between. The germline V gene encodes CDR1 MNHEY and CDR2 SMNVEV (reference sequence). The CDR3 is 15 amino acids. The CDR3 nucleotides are TGTGCCAGCAGTTTTACCTATAGCTCCTACAATGAGCAGTTCTTC. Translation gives CASSFTYSSYNEQFF.

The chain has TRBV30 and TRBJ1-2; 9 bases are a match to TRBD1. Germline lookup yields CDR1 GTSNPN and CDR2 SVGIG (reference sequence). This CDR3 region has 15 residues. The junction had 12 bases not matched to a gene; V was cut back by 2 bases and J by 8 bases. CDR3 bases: TGTGCCTGGAGTAGGGGGACAGGGAGCAATTCCGGCTACACCTTC. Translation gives CAWSRGTGSNSGYTF.

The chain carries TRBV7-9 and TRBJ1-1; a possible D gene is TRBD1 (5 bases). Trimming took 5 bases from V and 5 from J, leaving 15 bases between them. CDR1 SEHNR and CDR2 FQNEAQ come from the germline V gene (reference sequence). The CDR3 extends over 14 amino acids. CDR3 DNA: TGTGCCAGCAGCCTCCGGGACTCCATTACTGAAGCTTTCTTT. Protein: CASSLRDSITEAFF.

CDR3 sequence reads: CSVVYDMAGASGYTF. CDR3 DNA: TGCAGCGTTGTTTACGATATGGCAGGGGCAAGTGGCTACACCTTC. This chain joins TRBV29-1 and TRBJ1-2, with a possible D match to TRBD1 (6 bases). Germline-derived CDR1 and CDR2 are SQVTM and ANQGSEA. The CDR3 is 15 residues long. The V end lost 4 bases, the J end lost 7 bases, and 22 bases lay between the germline ends.

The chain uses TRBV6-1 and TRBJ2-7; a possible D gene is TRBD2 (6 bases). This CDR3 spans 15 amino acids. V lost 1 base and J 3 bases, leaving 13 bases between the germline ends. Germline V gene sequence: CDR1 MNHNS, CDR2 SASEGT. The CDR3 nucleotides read TGTGCCAGCAGTGAAGGGCGTGGACTACACTACGAGCAGTACTTC. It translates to CASSEGRGLHYEQYF.

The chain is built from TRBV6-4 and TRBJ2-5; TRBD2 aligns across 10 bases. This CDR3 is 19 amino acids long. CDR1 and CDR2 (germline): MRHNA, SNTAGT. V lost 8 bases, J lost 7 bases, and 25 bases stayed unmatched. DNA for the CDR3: TGTGCCAGCGCGGGTGGCAGGAGCACTCATAGCGGGGGGAATGGGACCCAGTACTTC. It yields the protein CASAGGRSTHSGGNGTQYF.

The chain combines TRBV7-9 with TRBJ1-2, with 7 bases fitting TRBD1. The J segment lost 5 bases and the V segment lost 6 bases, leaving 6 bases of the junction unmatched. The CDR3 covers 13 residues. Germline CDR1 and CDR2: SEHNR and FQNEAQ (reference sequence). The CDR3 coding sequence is TGTGCCAGCAGGAAACAGGGGCATTATGGCTACACCTTC. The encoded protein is CASRKQGHYGYTF. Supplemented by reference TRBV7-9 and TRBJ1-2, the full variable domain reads DTGVSQNPRHKITKRGQNVTFRCDPISEHNRLYWYRQTLGQGPEFLTYFQNEAQLEKSRLLSDRFSAERPKGSFSTLEIQRTEQGDSAMYLCASRKQGHYGYTFGSGTRLTVV.

This chain's CDR3 is CAMTSGGAPSYNEQFF. Written as DNA, the CDR3 is TGTGCCATGACTAGCGGGGGGGCCCCTTCCTACAATGAGCAGTTCTTC. This chain connects TRBV2 to TRBJ2-1, with 14 bases that match TRBD2. This CDR3 contains 16 residues. V lost 10 bases and J lost 1; bases outside the gene matches: 6. CDR1 SNHLY and CDR2 FYNNEI come from the germline V gene. Full variable domain (outside the CDR3, taken from reference TRBV2 and TRBJ2-1): EPEVTQTPSHQVTQMGQEVILRCVPISNHLYFYWYRQILGQKVEFLVSFYNNEISEKSEIFDDQFSVERPDGSNFTLKIRSTKLEDSAMYFCAMTSGGAPSYNEQFFGPGTRLTVL.

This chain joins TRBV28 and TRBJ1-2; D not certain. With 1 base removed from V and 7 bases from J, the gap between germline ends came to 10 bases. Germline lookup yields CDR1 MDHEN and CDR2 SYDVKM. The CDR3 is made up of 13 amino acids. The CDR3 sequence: CASSLYLGGGYTF. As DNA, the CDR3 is TGTGCCAGCAGTTTATATCTGGGAGGTGGCTACACCTTC.

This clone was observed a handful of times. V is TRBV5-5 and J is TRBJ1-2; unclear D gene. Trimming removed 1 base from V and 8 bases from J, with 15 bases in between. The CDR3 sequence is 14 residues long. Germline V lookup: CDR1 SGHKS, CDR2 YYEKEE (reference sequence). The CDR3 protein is CASSLFLGVLGYTF. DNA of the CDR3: TGTGCCAGCAGCTTGTTCCTCGGGGTGCTGGGCTACACCTTC.

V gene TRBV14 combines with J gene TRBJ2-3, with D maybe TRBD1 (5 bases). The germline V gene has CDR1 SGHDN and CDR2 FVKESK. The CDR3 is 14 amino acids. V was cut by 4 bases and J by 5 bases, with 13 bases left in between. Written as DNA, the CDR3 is TGTGCCAGCAGCCCCAGGGTCGGACAAGATACGCAGTATTTT. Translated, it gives CASSPRVGQDTQYF.

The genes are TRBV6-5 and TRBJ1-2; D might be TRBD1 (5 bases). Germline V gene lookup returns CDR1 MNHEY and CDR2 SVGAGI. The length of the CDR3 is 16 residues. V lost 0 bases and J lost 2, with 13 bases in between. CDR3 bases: TGTGCCAGCAGTTACTCCGGACCAACAGGCAACTATGGCTACACCTTC. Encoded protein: CASSYSGPTGNYGYTF.

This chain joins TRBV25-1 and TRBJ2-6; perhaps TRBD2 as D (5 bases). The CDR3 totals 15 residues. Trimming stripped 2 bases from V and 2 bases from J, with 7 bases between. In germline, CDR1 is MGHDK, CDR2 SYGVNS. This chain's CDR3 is CASSEHGAGANVLTF. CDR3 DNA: TGTGCCAGCAGTGAACACGGGGCTGGGGCCAACGTCCTGACTTTC.

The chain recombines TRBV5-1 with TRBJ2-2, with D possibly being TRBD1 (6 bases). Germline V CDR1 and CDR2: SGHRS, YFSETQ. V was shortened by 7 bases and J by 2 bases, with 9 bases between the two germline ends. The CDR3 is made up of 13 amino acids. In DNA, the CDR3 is TGCGCCAGCGGGACAACCAACACCGGGGAGCTGTTTTTT. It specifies CASGTTNTGELFF.

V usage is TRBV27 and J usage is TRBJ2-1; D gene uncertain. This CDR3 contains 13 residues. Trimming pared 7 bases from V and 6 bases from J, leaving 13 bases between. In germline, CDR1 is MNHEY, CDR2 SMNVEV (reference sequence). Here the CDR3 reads CASNPLPGNEQFF. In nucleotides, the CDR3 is TGTGCCAGCAACCCCTTACCCGGCAATGAGCAGTTCTTC.

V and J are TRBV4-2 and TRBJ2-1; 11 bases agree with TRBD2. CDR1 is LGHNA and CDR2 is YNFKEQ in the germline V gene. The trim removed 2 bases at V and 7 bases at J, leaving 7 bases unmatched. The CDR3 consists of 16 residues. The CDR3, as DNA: TGTGCCAGCAGCCAACAAAGGACTAGCGGGTGGAATGAGCAGTTCTTC. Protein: CASSQQRTSGWNEQFF.

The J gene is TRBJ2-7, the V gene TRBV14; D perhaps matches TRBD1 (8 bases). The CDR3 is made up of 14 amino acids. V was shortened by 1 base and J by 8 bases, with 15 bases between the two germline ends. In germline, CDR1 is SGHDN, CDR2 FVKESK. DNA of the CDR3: TGTGCCAGCAGCCAAGTCACAGGGGGGGGACAGCAGTACTTC. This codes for CASSQVTGGGQQYF.

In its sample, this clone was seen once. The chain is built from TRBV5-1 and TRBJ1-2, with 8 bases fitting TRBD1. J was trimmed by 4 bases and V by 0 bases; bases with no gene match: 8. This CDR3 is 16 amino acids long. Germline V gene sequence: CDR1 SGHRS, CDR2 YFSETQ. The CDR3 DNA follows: TGCGCCAGCAGCTTGGCCTCCGACAGGGGTGGCTATGGCTACACCTTC. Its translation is CASSLASDRGGYGYTF.

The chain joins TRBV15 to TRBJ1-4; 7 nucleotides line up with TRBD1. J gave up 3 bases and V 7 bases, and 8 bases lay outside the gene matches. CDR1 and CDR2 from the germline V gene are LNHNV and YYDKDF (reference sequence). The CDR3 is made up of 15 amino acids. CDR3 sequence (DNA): TGTGCCACCACGGGGGGGGACAGATCTAATGAAAAACTGTTTTTT. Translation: CATTGGDRSNEKLFF.

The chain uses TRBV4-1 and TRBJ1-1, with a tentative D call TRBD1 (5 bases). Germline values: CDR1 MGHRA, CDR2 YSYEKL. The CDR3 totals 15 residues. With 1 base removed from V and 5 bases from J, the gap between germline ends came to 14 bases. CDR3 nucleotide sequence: TGCGCCAGCAGCCAAGTGGGGGGATTGTCTACTGAAGCTTTCTTT. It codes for CASSQVGGLSTEAFF.

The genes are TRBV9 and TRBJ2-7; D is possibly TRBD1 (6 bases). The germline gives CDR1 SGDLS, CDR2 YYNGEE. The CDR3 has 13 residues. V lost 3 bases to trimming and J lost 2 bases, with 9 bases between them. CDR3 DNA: TGTGCCAGCAGCGGAGGACAGACCTACGAGCAGTACTTC. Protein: CASSGGQTYEQYF.

The CDR3 loop reads CASSQLTGGAYNEQFF. CDR3 coding DNA: TGTGCCAGCAGCCAACTCACAGGGGGCGCTTACAATGAGCAGTTCTTC. J is TRBJ2-1 and V is TRBV4-2; 9 nucleotides line up with TRBD1. Germline V gene sequence: CDR1 LGHNA, CDR2 YNFKEQ. This CDR3 has 16 amino acids. Trimming cost V 2 bases and J 4 bases; bases outside gene matches: 6.

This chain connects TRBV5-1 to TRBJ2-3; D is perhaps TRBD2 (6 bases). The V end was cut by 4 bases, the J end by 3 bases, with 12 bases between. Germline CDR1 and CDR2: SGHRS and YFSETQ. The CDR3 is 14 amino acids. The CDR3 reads CASSRRRETDTQYF. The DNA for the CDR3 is TGCGCCAGCAGCCGAAGGAGGGAAACAGATACGCAGTATTTT.

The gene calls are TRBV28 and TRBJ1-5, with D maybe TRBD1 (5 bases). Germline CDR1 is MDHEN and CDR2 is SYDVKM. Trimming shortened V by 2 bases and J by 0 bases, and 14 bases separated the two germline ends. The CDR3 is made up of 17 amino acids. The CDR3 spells CASSLRRGRDSNQPQHF. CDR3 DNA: TGTGCCAGCAGTTTAAGGCGGGGGAGGGATAGCAATCAGCCCCAGCATTTT.